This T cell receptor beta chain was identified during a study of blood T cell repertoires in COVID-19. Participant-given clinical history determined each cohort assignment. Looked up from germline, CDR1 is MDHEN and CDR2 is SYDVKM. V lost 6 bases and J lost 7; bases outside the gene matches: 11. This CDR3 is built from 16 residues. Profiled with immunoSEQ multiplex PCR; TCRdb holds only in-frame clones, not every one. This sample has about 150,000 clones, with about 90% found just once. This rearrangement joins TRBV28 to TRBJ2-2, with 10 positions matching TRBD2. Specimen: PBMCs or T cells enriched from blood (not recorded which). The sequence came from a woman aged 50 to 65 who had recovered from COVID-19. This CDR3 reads CASSSSSGRIFGELFF. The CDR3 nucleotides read TGTGCCAGCAGCTCCTCTAGCGGGAGAATTTTCGGGGAGCTGTTTTTT.